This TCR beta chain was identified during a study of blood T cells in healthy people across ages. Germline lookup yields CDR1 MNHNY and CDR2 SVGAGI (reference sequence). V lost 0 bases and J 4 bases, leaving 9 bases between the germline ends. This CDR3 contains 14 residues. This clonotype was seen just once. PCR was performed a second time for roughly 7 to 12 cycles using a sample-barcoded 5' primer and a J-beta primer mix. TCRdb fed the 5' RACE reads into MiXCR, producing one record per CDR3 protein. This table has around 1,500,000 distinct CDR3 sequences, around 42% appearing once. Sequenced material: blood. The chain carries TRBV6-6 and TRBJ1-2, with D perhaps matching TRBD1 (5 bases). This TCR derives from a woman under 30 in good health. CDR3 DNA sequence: TGTGCCAGCAGTTACTCAGGGGATTCCTATGGCTACACCTTC. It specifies CASSYSGDSYGYTF.